This T cell receptor beta chain was observed in a study of chemoradiotherapy in HPV16-positive cancers. Study results and limitations: The functional HPV-specific definition rests on just two HPV16-positive patients. Candidate HPV-specific clones and E7-related TCR motifs grew in tumor during treatment. For HPV16-positive patients, expanding HPV-responsive T cells associated with longer recurrence-free survival.

CDR3 length equals 15 residues. With V trimmed by 5 bases and J by 4 bases, 9 bases remained unmatched. Per germline, CDR1 SGHAT and CDR2 FQNNGV. Remarks on this clone: Its antigen is unidentified.

Repertoires were sampled repeatedly during chemoradiotherapy. The assay was immunoSEQ multiplex PCR, and TCRdb's table has in-frame clones only and misses some. The data contain 20,000 to 25,000 clones, 73% of them singletons. This material was collected from a patient who underwent chemoradiotherapy. The gene calls are TRBV11-2 and TRBJ1-1; 8 bases are a match to TRBD1. The receptor's source is a human donor with HPV-associated anogenital cancer. CDR3 in amino acids: CASSIGQGGSTEAFF. CDR3 sequence (DNA): TGTGCCAGCAGCATCGGACAGGGAGGGAGCACTGAAGCTTTCTTT.